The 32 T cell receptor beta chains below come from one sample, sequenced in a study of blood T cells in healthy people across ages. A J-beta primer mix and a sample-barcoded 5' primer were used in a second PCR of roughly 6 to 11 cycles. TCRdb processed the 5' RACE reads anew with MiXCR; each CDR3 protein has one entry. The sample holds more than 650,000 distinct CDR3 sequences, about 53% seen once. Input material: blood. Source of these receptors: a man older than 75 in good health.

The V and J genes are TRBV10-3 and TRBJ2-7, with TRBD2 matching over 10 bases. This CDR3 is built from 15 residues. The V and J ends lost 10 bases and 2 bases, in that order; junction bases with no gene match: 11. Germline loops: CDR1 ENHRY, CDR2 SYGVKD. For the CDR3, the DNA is TGTGCCACCAGGGGCCTAGCGGGGGTTACCTACGAGCAGTACTTC. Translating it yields CATRGLAGVTYEQYF.

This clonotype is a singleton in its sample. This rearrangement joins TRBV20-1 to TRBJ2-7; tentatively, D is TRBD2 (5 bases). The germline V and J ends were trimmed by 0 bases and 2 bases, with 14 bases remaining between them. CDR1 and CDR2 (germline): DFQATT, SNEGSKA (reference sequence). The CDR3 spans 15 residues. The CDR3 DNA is TGCAGTGCTAGAGATGCGGGTGCGTCGGCCTACGAGCAGTACTTC. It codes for CSARDAGASAYEQYF.

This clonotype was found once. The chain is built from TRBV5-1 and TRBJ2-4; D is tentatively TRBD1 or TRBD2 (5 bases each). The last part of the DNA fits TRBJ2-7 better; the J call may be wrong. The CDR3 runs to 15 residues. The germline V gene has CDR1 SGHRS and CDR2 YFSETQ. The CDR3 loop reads CASSRTQGSPYEQYF. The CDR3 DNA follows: TGCGCCAGCAGCCGGACTCAGGGATCCCCCTACGAGCAGTACTTC.

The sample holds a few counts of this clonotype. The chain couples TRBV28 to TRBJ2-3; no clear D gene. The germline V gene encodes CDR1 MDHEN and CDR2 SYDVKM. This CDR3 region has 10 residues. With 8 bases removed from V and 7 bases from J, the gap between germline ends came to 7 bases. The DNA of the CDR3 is TGTGCCAGCTCCGATTATACGCAGTATTTT. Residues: CASSDYTQYF. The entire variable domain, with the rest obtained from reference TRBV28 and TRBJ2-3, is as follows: DVKVTQSSRYLVKRTGEKVFLECVQDMDHENMFWYRQDPGLGLRLIYFSYDVKMKEKGDIPEGYSVSREKKERFSLILESASTNQTSMYLCASSDYTQYFGPGTRLTVL.

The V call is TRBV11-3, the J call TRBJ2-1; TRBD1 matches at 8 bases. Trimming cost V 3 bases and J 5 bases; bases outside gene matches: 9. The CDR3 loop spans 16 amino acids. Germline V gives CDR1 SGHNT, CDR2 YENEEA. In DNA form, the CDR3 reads TGTGCCAGCAGCTTTACACCCGGGACAGGTCACAATGAGCAGTTCTTC. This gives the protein CASSFTPGTGHNEQFF. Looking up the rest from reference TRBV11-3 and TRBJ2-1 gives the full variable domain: EAGVVQSPRYKIIEKKQPVAFWCNPISGHNTLYWYLQNLGQGPELLIRYENEEAVDDSQLPKDRFSAERLKGVDSTLKIQPAELGDSAVYLCASSFTPGTGHNEQFFGPGTRLTVL.

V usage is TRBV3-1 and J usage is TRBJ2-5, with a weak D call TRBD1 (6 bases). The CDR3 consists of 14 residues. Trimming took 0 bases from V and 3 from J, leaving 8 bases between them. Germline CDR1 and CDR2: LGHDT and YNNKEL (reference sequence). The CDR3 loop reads CASSQDNREETQYF. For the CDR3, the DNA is TGTGCCAGCAGCCAAGATAACAGGGAAGAGACCCAGTACTTC.

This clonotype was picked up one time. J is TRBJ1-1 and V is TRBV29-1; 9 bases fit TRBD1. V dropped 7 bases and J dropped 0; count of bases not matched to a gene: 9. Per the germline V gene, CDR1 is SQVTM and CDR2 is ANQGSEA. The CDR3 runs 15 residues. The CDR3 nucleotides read TGCAGCGCCGTCGGGGGACAGGGCCTGAACACTGAAGCTTTCTTT. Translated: CSAVGGQGLNTEAFF.

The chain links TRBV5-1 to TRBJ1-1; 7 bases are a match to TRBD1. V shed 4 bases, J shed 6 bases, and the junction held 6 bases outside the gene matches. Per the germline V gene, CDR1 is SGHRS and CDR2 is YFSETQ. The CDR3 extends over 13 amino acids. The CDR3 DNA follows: TGCGCCAGCAGCCTAACAGGGGACCCTGAAGCTTTCTTT. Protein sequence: CASSLTGDPEAFF.

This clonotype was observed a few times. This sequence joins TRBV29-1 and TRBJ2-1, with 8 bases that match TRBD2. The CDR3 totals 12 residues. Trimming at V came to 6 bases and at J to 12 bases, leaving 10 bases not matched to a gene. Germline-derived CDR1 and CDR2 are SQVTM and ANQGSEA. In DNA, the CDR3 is TGCAGCGTGGGTCCGGGACTAGGGTTGCAGTTCTTC. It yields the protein CSVGPGLGLQFF.

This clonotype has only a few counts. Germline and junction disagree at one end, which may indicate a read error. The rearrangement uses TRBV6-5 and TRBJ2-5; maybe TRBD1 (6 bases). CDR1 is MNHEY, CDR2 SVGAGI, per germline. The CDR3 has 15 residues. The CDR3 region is CASSYSEQGPYEQYF. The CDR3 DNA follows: TGTGCCAGCAGTTACTCGGAACAGGGACCCTACGAGCAGTACTTT.

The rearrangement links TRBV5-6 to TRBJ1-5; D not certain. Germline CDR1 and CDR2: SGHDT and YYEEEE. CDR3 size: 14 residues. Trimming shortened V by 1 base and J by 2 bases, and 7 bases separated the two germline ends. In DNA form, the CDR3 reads TGTGCCAGCAGCTTGTCCCAGGGCAATCAGCCCCAGCATTTT. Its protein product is CASSLSQGNQPQHF.

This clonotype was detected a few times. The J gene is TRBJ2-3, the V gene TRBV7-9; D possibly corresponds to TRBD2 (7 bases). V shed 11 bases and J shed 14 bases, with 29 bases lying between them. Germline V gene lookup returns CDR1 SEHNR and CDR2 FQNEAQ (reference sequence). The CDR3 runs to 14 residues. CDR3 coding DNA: TGTGCCGGCGCTGAGGGGGGAGGGCACAGATACGCGTATTTT. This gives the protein CAGAEGGGHRYAYF.

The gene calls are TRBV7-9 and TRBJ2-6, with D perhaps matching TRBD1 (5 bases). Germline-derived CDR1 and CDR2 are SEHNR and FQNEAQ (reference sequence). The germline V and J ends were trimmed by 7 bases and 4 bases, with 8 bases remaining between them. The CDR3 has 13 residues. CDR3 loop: CASTQGGANVLTF. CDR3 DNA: TGTGCCAGCACCCAGGGAGGGGCCAACGTCCTGACTTTC.

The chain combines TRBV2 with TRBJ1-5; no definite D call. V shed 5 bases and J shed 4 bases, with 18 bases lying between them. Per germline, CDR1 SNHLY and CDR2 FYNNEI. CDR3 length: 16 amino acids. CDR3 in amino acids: CASSHYLRHPNQPQHF. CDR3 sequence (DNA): TGTGCCAGCAGTCATTATCTAAGACATCCTAATCAGCCCCAGCATTTT.

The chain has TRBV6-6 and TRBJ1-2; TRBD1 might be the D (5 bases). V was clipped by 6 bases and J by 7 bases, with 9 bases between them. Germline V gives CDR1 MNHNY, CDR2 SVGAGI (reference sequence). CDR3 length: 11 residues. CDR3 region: CASRDTSGYTF. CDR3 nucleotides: TGTGCCAGCAGGGACACATCTGGCTACACCTTC.

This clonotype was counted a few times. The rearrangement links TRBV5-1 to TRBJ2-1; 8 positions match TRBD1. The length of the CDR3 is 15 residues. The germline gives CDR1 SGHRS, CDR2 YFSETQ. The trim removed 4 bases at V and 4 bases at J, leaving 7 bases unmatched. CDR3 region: CASSPDRVTYNEQFF. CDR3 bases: TGCGCCAGCAGCCCGGACAGGGTTACGTACAATGAGCAGTTCTTC.

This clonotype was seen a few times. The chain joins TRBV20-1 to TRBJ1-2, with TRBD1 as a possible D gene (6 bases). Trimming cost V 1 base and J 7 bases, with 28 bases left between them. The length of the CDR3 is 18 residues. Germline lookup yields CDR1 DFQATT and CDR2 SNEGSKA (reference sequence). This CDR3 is CSARVSSFQGRAGGGYTF. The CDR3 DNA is TGCAGTGCTAGAGTTTCCTCTTTTCAGGGGCGGGCCGGGGGTGGCTACACCTTC.

CDR3 sequence (DNA): TGCAGCGTTGATGGAGGACAGGAGCCTAACTATGGCTACACCTTC. It encodes CSVDGGQEPNYGYTF. The genes are TRBV29-1 and TRBJ1-2; 7 positions agree with TRBD1. The CDR3 runs 15 residues. V shed 3 bases, J shed 0 bases, and the junction held 7 bases outside the gene matches. CDR1 and CDR2 from the germline V gene are SQVTM and ANQGSEA.

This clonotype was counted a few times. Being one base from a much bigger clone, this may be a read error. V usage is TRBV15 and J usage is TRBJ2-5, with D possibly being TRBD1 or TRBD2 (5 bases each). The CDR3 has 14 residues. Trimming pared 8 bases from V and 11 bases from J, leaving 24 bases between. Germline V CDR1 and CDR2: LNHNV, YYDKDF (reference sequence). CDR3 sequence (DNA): TGTGCCACCGGCGAGTGGGGACCCTACAATGAGCAGTACTTC. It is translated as CATGEWGPYNEQYF.

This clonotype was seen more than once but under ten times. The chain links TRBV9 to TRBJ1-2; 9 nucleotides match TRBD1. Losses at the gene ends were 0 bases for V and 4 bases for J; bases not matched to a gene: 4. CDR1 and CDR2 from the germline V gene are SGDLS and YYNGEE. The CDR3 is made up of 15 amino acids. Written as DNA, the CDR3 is TGTGCCAGCAGCGTAGATATGGGACAGGGCTATGGCTACACCTTC. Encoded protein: CASSVDMGQGYGYTF.

CDR3 sequence: CASSQEGRLYGYTF. In nucleotides, the CDR3 is TGCGCCAGCAGCCAAGAAGGAAGACTCTATGGCTACACCTTC. The chain is built from TRBV4-1 and TRBJ1-2, with D unresolved. V lost 0 bases and J lost 4, with 9 bases in between. The CDR3 runs to 14 residues. Germline values: CDR1 MGHRA, CDR2 YSYEKL.

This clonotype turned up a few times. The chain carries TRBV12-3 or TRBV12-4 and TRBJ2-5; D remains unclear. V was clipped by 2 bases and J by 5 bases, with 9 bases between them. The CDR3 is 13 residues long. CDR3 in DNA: TGTGCCAGCAGTTTAAATATCGGGGAGACCCAGTACTTC. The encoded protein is CASSLNIGETQYF.

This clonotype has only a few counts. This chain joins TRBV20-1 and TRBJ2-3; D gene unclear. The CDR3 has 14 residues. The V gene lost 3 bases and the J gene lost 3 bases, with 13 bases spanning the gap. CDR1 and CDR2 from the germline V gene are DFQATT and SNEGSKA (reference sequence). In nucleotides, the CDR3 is TGCAGTGCTAGGGAGCCCAGTTCGACAGATACGCAGTATTTT. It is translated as CSAREPSSTDTQYF.

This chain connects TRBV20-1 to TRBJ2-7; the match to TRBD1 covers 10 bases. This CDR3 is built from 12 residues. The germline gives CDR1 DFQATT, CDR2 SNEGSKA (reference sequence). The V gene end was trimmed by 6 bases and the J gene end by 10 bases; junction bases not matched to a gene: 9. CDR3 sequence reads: CSATGTGDQQYF. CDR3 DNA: TGCAGTGCGACCGGGACAGGGGACCAACAGTACTTC.

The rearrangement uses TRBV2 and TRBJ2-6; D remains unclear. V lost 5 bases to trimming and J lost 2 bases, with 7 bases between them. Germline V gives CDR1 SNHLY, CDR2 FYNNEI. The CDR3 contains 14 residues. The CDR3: CASSPLAGANVLTF. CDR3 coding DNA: TGTGCCAGCAGTCCTCTTGCTGGGGCCAACGTCCTGACTTTC.

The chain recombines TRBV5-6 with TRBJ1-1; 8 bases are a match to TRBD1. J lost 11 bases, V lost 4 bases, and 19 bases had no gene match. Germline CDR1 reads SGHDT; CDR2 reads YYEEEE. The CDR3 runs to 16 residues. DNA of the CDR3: TGTGCCAGCAGCCACGGGCCTTCAGGGGGCGGCTTAGCGGCTTTCTTT. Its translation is CASSHGPSGGGLAAFF.

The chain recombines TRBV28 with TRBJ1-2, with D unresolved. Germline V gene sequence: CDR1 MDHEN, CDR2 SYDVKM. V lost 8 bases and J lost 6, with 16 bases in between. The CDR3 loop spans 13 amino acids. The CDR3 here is CASAEARVHGYTF. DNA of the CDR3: TGTGCCAGCGCCGAAGCGAGGGTCCATGGCTACACCTTC.

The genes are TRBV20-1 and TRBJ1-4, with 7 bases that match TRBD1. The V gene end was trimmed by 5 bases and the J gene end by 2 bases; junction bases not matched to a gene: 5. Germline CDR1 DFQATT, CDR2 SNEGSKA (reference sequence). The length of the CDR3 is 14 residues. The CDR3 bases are TGCAGTGCTTGTGACAGGGAGACTAATGAAAAACTGTTTTTT. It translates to CSACDRETNEKLFF.

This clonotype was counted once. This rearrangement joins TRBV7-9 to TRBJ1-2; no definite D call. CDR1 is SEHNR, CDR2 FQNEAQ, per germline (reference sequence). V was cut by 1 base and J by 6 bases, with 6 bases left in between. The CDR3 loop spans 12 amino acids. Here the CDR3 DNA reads TGTGCCAGCAGCTTAGGGTACGATGGCTACACCTTC. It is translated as CASSLGYDGYTF. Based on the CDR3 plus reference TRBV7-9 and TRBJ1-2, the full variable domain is DTGVSQNPRHKITKRGQNVTFRCDPISEHNRLYWYRQTLGQGPEFLTYFQNEAQLEKSRLLSDRFSAERPKGSFSTLEIQRTEQGDSAMYLCASSLGYDGYTFGSGTRLTVV.

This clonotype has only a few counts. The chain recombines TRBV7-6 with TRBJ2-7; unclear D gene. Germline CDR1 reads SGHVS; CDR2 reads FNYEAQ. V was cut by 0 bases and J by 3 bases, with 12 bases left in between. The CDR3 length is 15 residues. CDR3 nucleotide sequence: TGTGCCAGCAGCTTAGCCCCGAAGGCGGTCTACGAGCAGTACTTC. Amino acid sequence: CASSLAPKAVYEQYF.

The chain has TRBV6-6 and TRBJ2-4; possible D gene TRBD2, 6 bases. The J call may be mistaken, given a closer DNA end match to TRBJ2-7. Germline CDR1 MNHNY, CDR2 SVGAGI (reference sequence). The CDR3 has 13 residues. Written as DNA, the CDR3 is TGTGCCAGCAGTGGGACTTTAGGCTACGAGCAGTACTTC. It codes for CASSGTLGYEQYF.

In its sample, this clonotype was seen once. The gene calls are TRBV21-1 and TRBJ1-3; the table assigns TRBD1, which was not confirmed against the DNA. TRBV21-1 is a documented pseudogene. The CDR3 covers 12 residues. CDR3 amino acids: CASSGQGNTIYF. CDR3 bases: TGTGCCAGCAGCGGACAGGGAAACACCATATATTTT.